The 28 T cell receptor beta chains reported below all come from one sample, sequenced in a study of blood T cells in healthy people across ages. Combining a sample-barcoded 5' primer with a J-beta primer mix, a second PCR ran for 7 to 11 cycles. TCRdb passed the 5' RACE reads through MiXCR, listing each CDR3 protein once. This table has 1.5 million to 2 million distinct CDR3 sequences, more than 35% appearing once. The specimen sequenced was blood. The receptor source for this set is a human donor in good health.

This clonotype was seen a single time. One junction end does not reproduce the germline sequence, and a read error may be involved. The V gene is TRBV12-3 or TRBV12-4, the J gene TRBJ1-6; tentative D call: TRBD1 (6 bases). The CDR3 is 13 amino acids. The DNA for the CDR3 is TGTGCCAGCAGGCCCACAGGGACGACACCCCCCCACTTT. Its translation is CASRPTGTTPPHF.

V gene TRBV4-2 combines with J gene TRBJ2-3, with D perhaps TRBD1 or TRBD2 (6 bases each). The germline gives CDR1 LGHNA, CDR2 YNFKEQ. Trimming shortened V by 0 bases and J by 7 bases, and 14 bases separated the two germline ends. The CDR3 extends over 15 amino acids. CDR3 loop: CASSQDRLGGYTQYF. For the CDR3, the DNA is TGTGCCAGCAGCCAAGACAGGTTAGGGGGGTATACGCAGTATTTT.

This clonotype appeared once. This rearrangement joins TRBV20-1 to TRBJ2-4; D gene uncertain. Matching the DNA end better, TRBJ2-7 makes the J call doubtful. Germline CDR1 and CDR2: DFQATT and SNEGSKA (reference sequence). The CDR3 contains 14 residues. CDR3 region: CSARDGSGSYEQYF. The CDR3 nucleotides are TGCAGTGCTAGAGATGGCAGTGGAAGCTACGAGCAGTACTTC.

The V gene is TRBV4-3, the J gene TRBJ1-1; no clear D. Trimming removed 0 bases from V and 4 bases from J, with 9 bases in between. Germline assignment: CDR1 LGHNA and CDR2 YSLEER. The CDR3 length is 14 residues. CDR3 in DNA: TGCGCCAGCAGCCAAGAGTGGGTAGGCACTGAAGCTTTCTTT. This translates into CASSQEWVGTEAFF.

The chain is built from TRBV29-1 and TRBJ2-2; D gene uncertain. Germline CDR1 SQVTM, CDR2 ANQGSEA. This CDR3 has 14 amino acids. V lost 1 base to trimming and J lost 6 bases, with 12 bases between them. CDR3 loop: CSVEGHRLPGELFF. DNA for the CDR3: TGCAGCGTTGAAGGTCACCGACTTCCCGGGGAGCTGTTTTTT.

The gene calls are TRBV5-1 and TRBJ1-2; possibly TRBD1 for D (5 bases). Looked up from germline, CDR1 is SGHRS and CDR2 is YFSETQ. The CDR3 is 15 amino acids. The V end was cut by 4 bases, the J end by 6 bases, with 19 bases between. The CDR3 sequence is CASSPLAGQLNGYTF. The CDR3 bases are TGCGCCAGCAGCCCACTCGCGGGGCAACTGAATGGCTACACCTTC.

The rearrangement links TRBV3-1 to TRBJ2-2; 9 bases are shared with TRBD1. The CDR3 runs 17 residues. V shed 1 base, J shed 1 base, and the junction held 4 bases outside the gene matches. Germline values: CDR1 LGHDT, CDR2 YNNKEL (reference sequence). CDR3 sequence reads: CASSQVSGQGNTGELFF. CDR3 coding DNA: TGTGCCAGCAGCCAAGTCTCGGGACAGGGGAACACCGGGGAGCTGTTTTTT.

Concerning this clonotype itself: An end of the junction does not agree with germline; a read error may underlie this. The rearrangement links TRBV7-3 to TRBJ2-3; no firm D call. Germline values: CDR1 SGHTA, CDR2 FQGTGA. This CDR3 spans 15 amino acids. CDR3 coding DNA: TGTGCCAGCAGCTTAACCCCCTTATCCACAGATACACAGTATTTT. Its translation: CASSLTPLSTDTQYF.

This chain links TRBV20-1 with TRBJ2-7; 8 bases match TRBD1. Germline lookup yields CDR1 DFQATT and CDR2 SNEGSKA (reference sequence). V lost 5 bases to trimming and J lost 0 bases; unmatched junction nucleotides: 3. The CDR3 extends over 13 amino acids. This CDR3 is CSAWTGSSYEQYF. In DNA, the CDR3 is TGCAGTGCTTGGACAGGGAGCTCCTACGAGCAGTACTTC.

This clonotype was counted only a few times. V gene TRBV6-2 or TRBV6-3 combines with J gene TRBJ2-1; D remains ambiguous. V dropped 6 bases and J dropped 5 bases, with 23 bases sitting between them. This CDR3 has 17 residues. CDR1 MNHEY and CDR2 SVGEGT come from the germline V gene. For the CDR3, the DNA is TGTGCCAGCAGCACCTCCATGCGGCGGCTTTCGGACAATGAGCAGTTCTTC. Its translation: CASSTSMRRLSDNEQFF.

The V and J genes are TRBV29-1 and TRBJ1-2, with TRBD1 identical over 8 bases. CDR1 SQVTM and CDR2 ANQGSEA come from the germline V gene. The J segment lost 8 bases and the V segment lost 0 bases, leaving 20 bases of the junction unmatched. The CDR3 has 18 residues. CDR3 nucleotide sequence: TGCAGCGTTGAAGATCAGGTCGGGACAGGCCCTCACATGTGGGGCTACACCTTC. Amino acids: CSVEDQVGTGPHMWGYTF.

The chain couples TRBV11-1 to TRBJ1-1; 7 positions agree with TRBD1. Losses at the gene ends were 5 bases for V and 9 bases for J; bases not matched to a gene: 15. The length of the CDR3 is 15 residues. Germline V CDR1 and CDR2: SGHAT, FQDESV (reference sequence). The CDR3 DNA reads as TGTGCCAGCAGCCCCTCGGACAGGAAGAGGGGTAAAGCTTTCTTT. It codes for CASSPSDRKRGKAFF.

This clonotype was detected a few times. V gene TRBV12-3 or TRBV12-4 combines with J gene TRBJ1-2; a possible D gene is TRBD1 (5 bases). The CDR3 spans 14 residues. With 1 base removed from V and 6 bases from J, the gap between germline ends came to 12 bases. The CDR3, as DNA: TGTGCCAGCAGTTTAGGCAGGGCGAGGAATGGCTACACCTTC. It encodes CASSLGRARNGYTF.

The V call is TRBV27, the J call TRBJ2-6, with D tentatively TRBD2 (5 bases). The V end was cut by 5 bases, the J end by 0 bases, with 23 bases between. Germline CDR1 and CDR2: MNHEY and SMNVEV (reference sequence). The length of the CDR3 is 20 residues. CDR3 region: CASSPSSPTFIYSGANVLTF. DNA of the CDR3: TGTGCCAGCAGTCCTAGCTCGCCCACCTTCATTTACTCTGGGGCCAACGTCCTGACTTTC.

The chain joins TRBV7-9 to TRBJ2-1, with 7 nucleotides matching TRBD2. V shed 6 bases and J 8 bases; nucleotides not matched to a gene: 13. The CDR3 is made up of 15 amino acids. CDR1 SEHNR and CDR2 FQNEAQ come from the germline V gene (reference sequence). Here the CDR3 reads CASSPWGGMVDEQFF. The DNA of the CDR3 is TGTGCCAGCAGTCCATGGGGAGGGATGGTCGATGAGCAGTTCTTC.

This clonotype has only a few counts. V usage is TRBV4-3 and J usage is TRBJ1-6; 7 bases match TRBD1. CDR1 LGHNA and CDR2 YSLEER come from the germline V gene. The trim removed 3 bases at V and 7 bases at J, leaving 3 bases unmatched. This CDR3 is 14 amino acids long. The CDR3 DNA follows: TGCGCCAGCAGCCAGAGGGGACAGAATTCACCCCTCCACTTT. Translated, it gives CASSQRGQNSPLHF.

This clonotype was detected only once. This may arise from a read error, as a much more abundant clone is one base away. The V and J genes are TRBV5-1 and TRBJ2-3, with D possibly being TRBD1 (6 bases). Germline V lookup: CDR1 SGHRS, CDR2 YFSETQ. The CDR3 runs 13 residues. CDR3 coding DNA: TGCGCCAGCAGACAGGGCGACACAGATATGCAGTATTTT. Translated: CASRQGDTDMQYF.

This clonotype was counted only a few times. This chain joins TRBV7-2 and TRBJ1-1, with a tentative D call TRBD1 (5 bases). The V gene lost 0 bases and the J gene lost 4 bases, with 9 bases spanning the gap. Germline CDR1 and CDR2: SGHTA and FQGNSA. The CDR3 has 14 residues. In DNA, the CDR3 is TGTGCCAGCAGCTTAGCATTCAGGGTCACTGAAGCTTTCTTT. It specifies CASSLAFRVTEAFF.

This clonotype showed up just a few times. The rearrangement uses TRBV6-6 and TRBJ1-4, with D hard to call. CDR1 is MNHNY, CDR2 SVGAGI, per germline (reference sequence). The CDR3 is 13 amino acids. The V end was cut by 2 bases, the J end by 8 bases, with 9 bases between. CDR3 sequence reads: CASSYGPFEKLFF. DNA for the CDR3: TGTGCCAGCAGTTACGGGCCCTTCGAAAAACTGTTTTTT.

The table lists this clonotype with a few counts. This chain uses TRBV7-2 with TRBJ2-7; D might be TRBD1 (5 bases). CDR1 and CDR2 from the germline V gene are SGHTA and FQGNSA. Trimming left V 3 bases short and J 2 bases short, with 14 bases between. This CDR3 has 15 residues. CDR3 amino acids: CASSFVQGAAYEQYF. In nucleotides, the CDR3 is TGTGCCAGCAGCTTCGTTCAGGGTGCGGCCTACGAGCAGTACTTC.

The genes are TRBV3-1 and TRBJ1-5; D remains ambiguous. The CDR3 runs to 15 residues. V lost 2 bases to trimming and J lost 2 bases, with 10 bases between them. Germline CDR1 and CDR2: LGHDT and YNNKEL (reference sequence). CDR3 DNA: TGTGCCAGCAGCCAAAGGGTTGGGGGCAATCAGCCCCAGCATTTT. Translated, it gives CASSQRVGGNQPQHF.

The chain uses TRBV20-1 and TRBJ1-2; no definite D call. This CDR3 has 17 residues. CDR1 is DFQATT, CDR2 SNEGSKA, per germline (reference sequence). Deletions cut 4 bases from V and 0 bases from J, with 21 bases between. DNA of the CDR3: TGCAGTGCTACCATCTACGCGAGTACCGAAACTAACTATGGCTACACCTTC. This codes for CSATIYASTETNYGYTF.

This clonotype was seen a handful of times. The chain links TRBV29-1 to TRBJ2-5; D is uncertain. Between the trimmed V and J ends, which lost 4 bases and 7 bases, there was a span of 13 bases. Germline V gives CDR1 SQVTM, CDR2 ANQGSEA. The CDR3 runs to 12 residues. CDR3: CSVGAETGTQYF. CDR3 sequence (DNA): TGCAGCGTTGGGGCAGAAACGGGGACCCAGTACTTC.

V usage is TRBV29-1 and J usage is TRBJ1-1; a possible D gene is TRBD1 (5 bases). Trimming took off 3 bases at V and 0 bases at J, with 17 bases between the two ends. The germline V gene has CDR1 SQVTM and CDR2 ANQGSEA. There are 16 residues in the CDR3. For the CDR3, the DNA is TGCAGCGTTGATCTCACCGGTAGGGGAATGAACACTGAAGCTTTCTTT. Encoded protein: CSVDLTGRGMNTEAFF.

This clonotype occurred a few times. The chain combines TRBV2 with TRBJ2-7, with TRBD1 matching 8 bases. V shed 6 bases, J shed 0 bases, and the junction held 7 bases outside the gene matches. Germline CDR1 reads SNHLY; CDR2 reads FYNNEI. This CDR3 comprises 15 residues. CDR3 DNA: TGTGCCAGCAGCGAGGACAGGGCCCCCTCCTACGAGCAGTACTTC. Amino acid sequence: CASSEDRAPSYEQYF.

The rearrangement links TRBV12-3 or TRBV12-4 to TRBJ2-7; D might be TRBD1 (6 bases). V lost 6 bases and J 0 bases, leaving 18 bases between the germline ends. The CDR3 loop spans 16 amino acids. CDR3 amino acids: CASSDRTEPASYEQYF. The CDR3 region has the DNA TGTGCCAGCAGCGACCGGACAGAGCCTGCCTCCTACGAGCAGTACTTC.

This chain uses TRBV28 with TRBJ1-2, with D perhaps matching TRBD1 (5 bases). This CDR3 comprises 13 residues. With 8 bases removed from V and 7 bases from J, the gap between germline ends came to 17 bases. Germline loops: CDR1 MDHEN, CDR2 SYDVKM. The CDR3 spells CASLPVSRGGYTF. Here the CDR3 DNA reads TGTGCCAGCTTACCGGTTTCTAGGGGTGGCTACACCTTC.

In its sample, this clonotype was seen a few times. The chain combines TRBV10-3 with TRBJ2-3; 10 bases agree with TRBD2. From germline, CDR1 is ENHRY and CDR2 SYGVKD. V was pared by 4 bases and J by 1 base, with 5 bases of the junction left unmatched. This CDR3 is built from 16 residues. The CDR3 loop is CAISGTLAGGTDTQYF. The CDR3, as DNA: TGTGCCATCAGTGGGACTCTAGCGGGGGGCACAGATACGCAGTATTTT.